This TCR beta chain was sequenced in a study of cytomegalovirus exposure and HLA in healthy donors. Study-wide points: Reportedly, cytomegalovirus status was diagnosed with high sensitivity and specificity. Immune exposure data for these donors was limited to CMV serostatus. Roughly uniform depth of sequencing across donors was assumed in presence/absence analyses.

A multiplex PCR was run with 60 Vbeta primers and 13 Jbeta primers. TCRdb keeps only in-frame clones here, not all; method: immunoSEQ multiplex PCR. The sample has roughly 170,000 clones, about 65% seen once. As for this clone: Antigen specificity is unknown.

CDR1 and CDR2 (germline): LNHNV, YYDKDF (reference sequence). V lost 3 bases and J 7 bases, leaving 16 bases between the germline ends. The CDR3 extends over 16 amino acids. The sequenced sample was PBMCs. This clonotype was obtained from a girl aged 10 to 17 in good health and CMV-seronegative. The V and J genes are TRBV15 and TRBJ1-6; tentative D call: TRBD1 (6 bases). This chain's CDR3 is CATSRTPGQPNSPLHF. CDR3 bases: TGTGCCACCAGCAGGACGCCTGGACAGCCCAATTCACCCCTCCACTTT.